The clone carrying this TCR beta chain was counted a few times. What it recognizes is unknown. This sample was included in a study of cytomegalovirus exposure and HLA in healthy donors. CDR1 SGHTS and CDR2 YDEGEE come from the germline V gene. Trimming stripped 2 bases from V and 3 bases from J, with 23 bases between. There are 18 residues in the CDR3. Whole-study findings and limits: Compared with the roughly 730-donor mean, an Asian-associated ancestry cluster reportedly had fewer N-insertions, according to a later analysis.

With 60 Vbeta and 13 Jbeta primers, the PCR was carried out. TCRdb's table, derived via immunoSEQ multiplex PCR, lists solely in-frame clones and lacks some. The sample carries roughly 130,000 clones, roughly 62% recorded once. The sample was PBMCs. This receptor was taken from a male donor in good health and CMV-seronegative. The genes are TRBV5-8 and TRBJ1-1; a possible D gene is TRBD1 (5 bases). CDR3 sequence (DNA): TGTGCCAGCAGCTTTTTGGGCACATGGGGCAGTAAAGACACTGAAGCTTTCTTT. Translation gives CASSFLGTWGSKDTEAFF.